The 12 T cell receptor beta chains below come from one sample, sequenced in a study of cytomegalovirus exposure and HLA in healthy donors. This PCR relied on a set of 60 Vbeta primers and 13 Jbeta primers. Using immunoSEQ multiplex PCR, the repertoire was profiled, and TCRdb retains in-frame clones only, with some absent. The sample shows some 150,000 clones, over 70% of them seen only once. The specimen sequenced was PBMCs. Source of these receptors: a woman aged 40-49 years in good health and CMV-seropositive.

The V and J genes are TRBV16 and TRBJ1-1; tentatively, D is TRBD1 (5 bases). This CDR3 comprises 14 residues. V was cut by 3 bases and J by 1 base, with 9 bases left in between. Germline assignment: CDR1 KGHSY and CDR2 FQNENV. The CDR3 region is CASSQLDRNTEAFF. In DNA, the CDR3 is TGTGCCAGCAGCCAGCTCGACAGGAACACTGAAGCTTTCTTT.

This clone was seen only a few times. The CDR3 DNA sequence: TGTGCCAGCAAGACGCAGGGGAGCTCCTACGAGCAGTACTTC. It is translated as CASKTQGSSYEQYF. The V and J genes are TRBV2 and TRBJ2-7, with D possibly matching TRBD1 (6 bases). CDR1 SNHLY and CDR2 FYNNEI come from the germline V gene. This CDR3 is 14 amino acids long. Trimming took off 7 bases at V and 0 bases at J, with 13 bases between the two ends. The variable domain in full, completed from reference TRBV2 and TRBJ2-7, reads EPEVTQTPSHQVTQMGQEVILRCVPISNHLYFYWYRQILGQKVEFLVSFYNNEISEKSEIFDDQFSVERPDGSNFTLKIRSTKLEDSAMYFCASKTQGSSYEQYFGPGTRLTVT.

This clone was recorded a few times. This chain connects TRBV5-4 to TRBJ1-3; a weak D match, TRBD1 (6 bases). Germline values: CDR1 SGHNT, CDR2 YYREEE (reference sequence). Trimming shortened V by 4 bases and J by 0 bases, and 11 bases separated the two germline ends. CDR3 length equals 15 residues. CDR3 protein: CASSNRAHSGNTIYF. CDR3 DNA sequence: TGTGCCAGCAGCAACAGGGCCCACTCTGGAAACACCATATATTTT.

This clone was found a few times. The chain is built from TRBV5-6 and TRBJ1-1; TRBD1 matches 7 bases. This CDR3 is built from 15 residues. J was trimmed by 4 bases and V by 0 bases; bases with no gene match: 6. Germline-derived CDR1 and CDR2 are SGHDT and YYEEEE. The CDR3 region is CASSLGQGGFTEAFF. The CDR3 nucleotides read TGTGCCAGCAGCTTGGGACAGGGCGGTTTCACTGAAGCTTTCTTT.

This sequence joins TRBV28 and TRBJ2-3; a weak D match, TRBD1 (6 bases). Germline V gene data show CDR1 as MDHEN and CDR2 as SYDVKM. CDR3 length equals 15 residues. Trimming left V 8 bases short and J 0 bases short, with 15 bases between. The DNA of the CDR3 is TGTGCCAGCGGCGACAGGCTCCTTAGCACAGATACGCAGTATTTT. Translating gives CASGDRLLSTDTQYF.

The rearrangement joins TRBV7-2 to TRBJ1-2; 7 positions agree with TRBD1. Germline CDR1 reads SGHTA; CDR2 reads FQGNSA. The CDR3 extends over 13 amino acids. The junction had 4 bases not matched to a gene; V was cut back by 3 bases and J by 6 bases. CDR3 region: CASSFLTGNGYTF. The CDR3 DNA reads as TGTGCCAGCAGCTTCCTGACAGGGAATGGCTACACCTTC.

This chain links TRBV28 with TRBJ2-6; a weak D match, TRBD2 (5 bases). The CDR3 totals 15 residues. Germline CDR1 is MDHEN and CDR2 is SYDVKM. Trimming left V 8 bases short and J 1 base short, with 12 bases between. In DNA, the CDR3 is TGTGCCAGCTTCTCAAGCGGATCTGGGGCCAACGTCCTGACTTTC. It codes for CASFSSGSGANVLTF.

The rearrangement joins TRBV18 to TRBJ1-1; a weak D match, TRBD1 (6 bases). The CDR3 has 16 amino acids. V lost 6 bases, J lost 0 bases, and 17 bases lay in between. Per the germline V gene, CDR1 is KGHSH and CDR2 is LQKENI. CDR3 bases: TGTGCCAGCTCCCCTGGACAGAAACTAATGAACACTGAAGCTTTCTTT. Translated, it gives CASSPGQKLMNTEAFF.

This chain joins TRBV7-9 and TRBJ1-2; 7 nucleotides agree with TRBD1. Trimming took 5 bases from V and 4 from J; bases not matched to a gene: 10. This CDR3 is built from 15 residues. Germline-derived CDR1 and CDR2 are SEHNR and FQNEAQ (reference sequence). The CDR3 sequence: CASSPDYGQVYGYTF. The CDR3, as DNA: TGTGCCAGCAGCCCAGATTATGGACAGGTCTATGGCTACACCTTC.

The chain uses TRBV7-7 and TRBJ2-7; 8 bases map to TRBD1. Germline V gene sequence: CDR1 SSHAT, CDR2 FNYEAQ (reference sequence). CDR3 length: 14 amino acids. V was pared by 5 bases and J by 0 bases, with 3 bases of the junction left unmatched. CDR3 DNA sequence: TGTGCCAGCAGCATCGACAGGGGCTCCTACGAGCAGTACTTC. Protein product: CASSIDRGSYEQYF.

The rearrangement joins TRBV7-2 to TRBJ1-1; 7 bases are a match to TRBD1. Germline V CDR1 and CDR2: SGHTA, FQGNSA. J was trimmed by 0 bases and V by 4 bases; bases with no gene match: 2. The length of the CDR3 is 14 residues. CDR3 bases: TGTGCCAGCAGCTCCAGGGGGGTGAACACTGAAGCTTTCTTT. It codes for CASSSRGVNTEAFF.

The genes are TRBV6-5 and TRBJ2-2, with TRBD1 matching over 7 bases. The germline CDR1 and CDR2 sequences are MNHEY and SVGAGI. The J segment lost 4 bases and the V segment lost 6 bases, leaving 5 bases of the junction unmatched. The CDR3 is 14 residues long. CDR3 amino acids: CASRTTGATGELFF. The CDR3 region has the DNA TGTGCCAGCAGAACTACAGGGGCCACCGGGGAGCTGTTTTTT.